This TCR beta chain appears in the sequencing data of a study of shared clonotypes between healthy human individuals. Assay runs were performed at deep level. Using immunoSEQ multiplex PCR, the repertoire was profiled, and TCRdb retains in-frame clones only, with some absent. The repertoire has approximately 2.4 million clones, under 97% of them found once; the top ten carry 0.13%. This clone was seen a handful of times. V lost 6 bases, J lost 2 bases, and 11 bases lay in between. This CDR3 has 14 amino acids. Germline loops: CDR1 MNHNY, CDR2 SVGAGI (reference sequence). The genes are TRBV6-6 and TRBJ1-5; maybe TRBD1 (5 bases). The sample was naive CD4+ T cells sorted from blood. Sample subset: CD45RA+ positively selected. The sequence was obtained from a young man in good health. The CDR3 sequence is CASSRDVGNQPQHF. Here the CDR3 DNA reads TGTGCCAGCAGCAGGGATGTAGGCAATCAGCCCCAGCATTTT.